Listed here are 11 T cell receptor beta chains from one sample, sequenced in a study of T cell clonotyping in hematopoietic cell transplantation. The repertoire was sequenced with immunoSEQ multiplex PCR; TCRdb's copy has only in-frame clones and lacks some. The profile shows 25,000 to 35,000 clones, approximately 94% of them singletons. Stated time point: recipient sample about 28 days before transplant, after cytoreduction. The input for sequencing was peripheral blood mononuclear cells, taken before stem cell transplant. Every receptor here comes from a man over 45 with acute myeloid leukemia. Some clones in this sample may be carry-over from other donors' samples.

This clone occurred a few times. This chain links TRBV7-9 with TRBJ1-6; D is uncertain. The V gene's germline CDR1 is SEHNR and CDR2 FQNEAQ (reference sequence). V lost 2 bases and J 8 bases, leaving 13 bases between the germline ends. The CDR3 contains 15 residues. CDR3 residues: CASSLQEGRDSPLHF. CDR3 coding DNA: TGTGCCAGCAGCTTACAAGAAGGGAGAGATTCACCCCTCCACTTT.

The V call is TRBV11-2, the J call TRBJ2-3, with TRBD2 identical over 9 bases. Germline V lookup: CDR1 SGHAT, CDR2 FQNNGV. CDR3 length: 17 amino acids. V shed 5 bases and J 0 bases; nucleotides not matched to a gene: 9. The DNA for the CDR3 is TGTGCCAGCAGCCCGACCGGGACTAGCTTTAGCACAGATACGCAGTATTTT. This codes for CASSPTGTSFSTDTQYF.

This clone was counted between two and nine times. The V gene is TRBV7-2, the J gene TRBJ1-2, with D possibly TRBD1 on 6 matching bases. Trimming cost V 5 bases and J 4 bases, with 14 bases left between them. The V gene's germline CDR1 is SGHTA and CDR2 FQGNSA. This CDR3 region has 14 residues. This chain's CDR3 is CASSPQTGSYGYTF. CDR3 in DNA: TGTGCCAGCAGCCCCCAGACAGGATCCTATGGCTACACCTTC.

The rearrangement links TRBV6-5 to TRBJ2-3, with TRBD2 as a possible D gene (5 bases). From germline, CDR1 is MNHEY and CDR2 SVGAGI. CDR3 length: 15 amino acids. The V and J ends lost 1 base and 5 bases respectively, with 13 bases between them. The CDR3 sequence is CASSYFRAGQDTQYF. CDR3 nucleotides: TGTGCCAGCAGTTACTTTAGGGCGGGCCAAGATACGCAGTATTTT.

The J gene is TRBJ1-5, the V gene TRBV28; D remains ambiguous. Germline CDR1 and CDR2: MDHEN and SYDVKM. CDR3 length equals 15 residues. The V end lost 5 bases, the J end lost 2 bases, and 13 bases lay between the germline ends. CDR3: CASSRFSNGNQPQHF. The DNA for the CDR3 is TGTGCCAGCAGTAGATTTTCAAATGGCAATCAGCCCCAGCATTTT. The full variable domain, completed using reference TRBV28 and TRBJ1-5, is DVKVTQSSRYLVKRTGEKVFLECVQDMDHENMFWYRQDPGLGLRLIYFSYDVKMKEKGDIPEGYSVSREKKERFSLILESASTNQTSMYLCASSRFSNGNQPQHFGDGTRLSIL.

This clone has a single count. The chain uses TRBV7-2 and TRBJ2-1, with TRBD2 identical over 10 bases. The CDR3 runs 16 residues. Germline lookup yields CDR1 SGHTA and CDR2 FQGNSA. J lost 7 bases, V lost 0 bases, and 6 bases had no gene match. CDR3 residues: CASSLAGAGGPNEQFF. The CDR3 coding sequence is TGTGCCAGCAGCTTAGCCGGAGCGGGAGGGCCTAATGAGCAGTTCTTC.

The CDR3 here is CASSYSRGYEQYF. The DNA of the CDR3 is TGTGCCAGCAGTTACTCAAGGGGCTACGAGCAGTACTTC. The chain links TRBV6-5 to TRBJ2-7; D may be TRBD1 (5 bases). The CDR3 is 13 amino acids. The V gene's germline CDR1 is MNHEY and CDR2 SVGAGI. The V gene lost 0 bases and the J gene lost 3 bases, with 6 bases spanning the gap.

The chain uses TRBV30 and TRBJ1-1; no firm D call. Germline-derived CDR1 and CDR2 are GTSNPN and SVGIG (reference sequence). With 3 bases removed from V and 1 base from J, the gap between germline ends came to 9 bases. The CDR3 runs to 13 residues. CDR3 in amino acids: CAWRRPANTEAFF. DNA for the CDR3: TGTGCCTGGAGACGGCCCGCGAACACTGAAGCTTTCTTT.

The genes are TRBV27 and TRBJ2-3, with D uncertain. CDR1 and CDR2 from the germline V gene are MNHEY and SMNVEV (reference sequence). This CDR3 has 12 amino acids. Trimming took 10 bases from V and 2 from J, leaving 10 bases between them. The CDR3 is CATGRPTDTQYF. Written as DNA, the CDR3 is TGTGCCACCGGACGGCCCACAGATACGCAGTATTTT.

This clone was observed a single time. The chain has TRBV7-9 and TRBJ2-3; TRBD1 or TRBD2 may be the D gene (6 bases each). Trimming took off 0 bases at V and 2 bases at J, with 9 bases between the two ends. The CDR3 contains 15 residues. CDR1 is SEHNR and CDR2 is FQNEAQ in the germline V gene (reference sequence). In nucleotides, the CDR3 is TGTGCCAGCAGCTTAGCGGGGGGCCCCACAGATACGCAGTATTTT. Encoded protein: CASSLAGGPTDTQYF.

This chain links TRBV7-2 with TRBJ2-7; either TRBD1 or TRBD2 may fit D (5 bases each). The CDR3 spans 16 residues. Germline loops: CDR1 SGHTA, CDR2 FQGNSA. V was cut by 4 bases and J by 3 bases, with 19 bases left in between. The CDR3 coding sequence is TGTGCCAGCAGCTCGGGGCTGAGACCGGCCAACTACGAGCAGTACTTC. Amino acid sequence: CASSSGLRPANYEQYF.